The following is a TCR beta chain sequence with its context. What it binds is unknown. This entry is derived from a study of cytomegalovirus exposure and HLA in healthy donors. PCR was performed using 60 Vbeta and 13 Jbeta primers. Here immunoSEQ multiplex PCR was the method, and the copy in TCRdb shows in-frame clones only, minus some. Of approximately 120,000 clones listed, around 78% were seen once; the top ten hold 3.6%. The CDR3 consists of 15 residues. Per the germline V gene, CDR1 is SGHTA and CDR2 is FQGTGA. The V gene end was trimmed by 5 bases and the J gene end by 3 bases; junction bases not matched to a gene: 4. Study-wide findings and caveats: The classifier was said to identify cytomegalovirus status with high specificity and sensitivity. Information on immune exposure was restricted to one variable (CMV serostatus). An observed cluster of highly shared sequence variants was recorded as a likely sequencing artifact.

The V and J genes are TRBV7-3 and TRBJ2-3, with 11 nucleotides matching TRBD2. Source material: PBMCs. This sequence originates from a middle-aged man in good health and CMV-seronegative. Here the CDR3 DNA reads TGTGCCAGCAGCACGACTAGCGGGGATACAGATACGCAGTATTTT. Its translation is CASSTTSGDTDTQYF.